The T cell receptor (beta chain) described here comes from a study of cytotoxic CD8 clonotypes in ibrutinib-treated CLL. Study background: The samples contained over 250,000 productive templates on average. They also contained an average of about 90,000 productive rearrangements. Overall study findings and caveats: Baseline clonality, higher than in age-matched healthy donors, tracked circulating CD8+ T-cell counts. There were few public clonotypes, and on treatment they contracted or stayed stable.

V lost 1 base to trimming and J lost 4 bases, with 14 bases between them. Germline CDR1 LGHNT, CDR2 FRNRAP. This CDR3 comprises 16 residues. This clone was detected only once. As yet, its antigen is unknown. Measured with immunoSEQ multiplex PCR; TCRdb has only the in-frame clones, and not every one. The sample has roughly 29,000 clones, approximately 57% seen once. The source of this sequence is a human donor with chronic lymphocytic leukemia. The sequenced sample was PBMCs, obtained before ibrutinib treatment. The rearrangement joins TRBV12-5 to TRBJ2-1, with a weak D call TRBD1 (5 bases). DNA for the CDR3: TGTGCTAGTGGTTTGGGGACCAAGACAGAGTACAATGAGCAGTTCTTC. Translation: CASGLGTKTEYNEQFF.